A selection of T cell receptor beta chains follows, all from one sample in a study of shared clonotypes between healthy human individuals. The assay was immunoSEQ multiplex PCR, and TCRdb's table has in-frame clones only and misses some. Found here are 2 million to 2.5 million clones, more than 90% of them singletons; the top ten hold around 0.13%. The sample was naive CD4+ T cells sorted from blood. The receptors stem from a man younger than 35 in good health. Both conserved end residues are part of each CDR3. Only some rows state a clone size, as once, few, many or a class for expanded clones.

cdr3_aa: CASRDRVFASNSPLHF
v_call: TRBV2
clone_size: -
j_call: TRBJ1-6

cdr3_aa: CASRVGTPGQSHFNYGYTF
v_call: TRBV10-1
clone_size: -
j_call: TRBJ1-2

cdr3_aa: CASSRQDLGHQPQHF
v_call: TRBV28
clone_size: -
j_call: TRBJ1-5

cdr3_aa: CASSSGLSTDTQYF
v_call: TRBV7-9
clone_size: -
j_call: TRBJ2-3

cdr3_aa: CASSDTTGTDTQYF
v_call: TRBV5-4
clone_size: -
j_call: TRBJ2-3

cdr3_aa: CASSLDRQPLYGYTF
v_call: TRBV5-1
clone_size: -
j_call: TRBJ1-2

cdr3_aa: CASSPTPVNTEAFF
v_call: TRBV25-1
clone_size: -
j_call: TRBJ1-1

cdr3_aa: CATSRDLANTEAFF
v_call: TRBV15
clone_size: -
j_call: TRBJ1-1

cdr3_aa: CASSLGQGDHSNQPQHF
v_call: TRBV7-9
clone_size: -
j_call: TRBJ1-5

cdr3_aa: CASSFLAGVDDEQFF
v_call: TRBV5-4
clone_size: -
j_call: TRBJ2-1

cdr3_aa: CASSQWREAFF
v_call: TRBV6-5
clone_size: -
j_call: TRBJ1-1

cdr3_aa: CASSFTGGLNEKLFF
v_call: TRBV5-6
clone_size: -
j_call: TRBJ1-4

cdr3_aa: CASSRGGAGQYF
v_call: TRBV7-2
clone_size: -
j_call: TRBJ2-7

cdr3_aa: CAISESGNQETQYF
v_call: TRBV10-3
clone_size: -
j_call: TRBJ2-5

cdr3_aa: CASSFPGMAYEQYF
v_call: TRBV28
clone_size: -
j_call: TRBJ2-7

cdr3_aa: CASGKAGQGAHEQYF
v_call: TRBV12-5
clone_size: -
j_call: TRBJ2-7

cdr3_aa: CASRASGGVDTQYF
v_call: TRBV28
clone_size: -
j_call: TRBJ2-3

cdr3_aa: CASSLGRNEKLFF
v_call: TRBV19
clone_size: -
j_call: TRBJ1-4

cdr3_aa: CASSLAPGEIGNTIYF
v_call: TRBV7-2
clone_size: -
j_call: TRBJ1-3

cdr3_aa: CASSLVGQGTNYGGYTF
v_call: TRBV12-1
clone_size: -
j_call: TRBJ1-2

cdr3_aa: CASSPRGKSSYNEQFF
v_call: TRBV7-3
clone_size: -
j_call: TRBJ2-1

cdr3_aa: CATTLLSGDTQYF
v_call: TRBV10-3
clone_size: once
j_call: TRBJ2-3

cdr3_aa: CASTLGLAGGTNTGELFF
v_call: TRBV5-1
clone_size: -
j_call: TRBJ2-2

cdr3_aa: CASSLGHPPYEQYF
v_call: TRBV5-1
clone_size: -
j_call: TRBJ2-7

cdr3_aa: CASSQVLAGGVEQFF
v_call: TRBV14
clone_size: -
j_call: TRBJ2-1

cdr3_aa: CASSLYRGELFF
v_call: TRBV7-2
clone_size: -
j_call: TRBJ2-2

cdr3_aa: CASSRLGSYEQYF
v_call: TRBV6-5
clone_size: -
j_call: TRBJ2-7

cdr3_aa: CASSPRQNNTGELFF
v_call: TRBV18
clone_size: once
j_call: TRBJ2-2

cdr3_aa: CASSMGQRNTEAFF
v_call: TRBV7-3
clone_size: -
j_call: TRBJ1-1

cdr3_aa: CASRTNLQGNYGYTF
v_call: TRBV28
clone_size: -
j_call: TRBJ1-2

cdr3_aa: CASSLRTQNTGELFF
v_call: TRBV5-1
clone_size: -
j_call: TRBJ2-2

cdr3_aa: CASSQALGTGELFF
v_call: TRBV4-3
clone_size: once
j_call: TRBJ2-2

cdr3_aa: CASSSLRDRGRDEQYF
v_call: TRBV27
clone_size: -
j_call: TRBJ2-7

cdr3_aa: CASSVRTGSEQYF
v_call: TRBV5-4
clone_size: -
j_call: TRBJ2-7

cdr3_aa: CATSRAGVQASYEQYF
v_call: TRBV15
clone_size: once
j_call: TRBJ2-7

cdr3_aa: CASSGPTLGHEQYF
v_call: TRBV6-5
clone_size: -
j_call: TRBJ2-7

cdr3_aa: CASSQEATRGGEKLFF
v_call: TRBV4-2
clone_size: -
j_call: TRBJ1-4

cdr3_aa: CASSPSSTDTQYF
v_call: TRBV5-4
clone_size: -
j_call: TRBJ2-3

cdr3_aa: CAISESETGRSEQYF
v_call: TRBV10-3
clone_size: -
j_call: TRBJ2-7

cdr3_aa: CASSTGTGFTEAFF
v_call: TRBV5-4
clone_size: -
j_call: TRBJ1-1

cdr3_aa: CASSPGTGQETQYF
v_call: TRBV7-9
clone_size: -
j_call: TRBJ2-5

cdr3_aa: CASFQAEGAGELFF
v_call: TRBV2
clone_size: -
j_call: TRBJ2-2

cdr3_aa: CASRFETGSVTQYF
v_call: TRBV5-1
clone_size: -
j_call: TRBJ2-3

cdr3_aa: CASSQDHRTASAYEQYF
v_call: TRBV4-1
clone_size: -
j_call: TRBJ2-7

cdr3_aa: CAWSAGQMNTEAFF
v_call: TRBV30
clone_size: -
j_call: TRBJ1-1

cdr3_aa: CASSQDRVSDEQFF
v_call: TRBV4-3
clone_size: -
j_call: TRBJ2-1

cdr3_aa: CASSSQMNTEAFF
v_call: TRBV5-6
clone_size: -
j_call: TRBJ1-1

cdr3_aa: CASSYPTDTQYF
v_call: TRBV6-6
clone_size: few
j_call: TRBJ2-3

cdr3_aa: CASSLVASVSYEQYF
v_call: TRBV7-2
clone_size: -
j_call: -

cdr3_aa: CASSRSSNTEAFF
v_call: TRBV9
clone_size: -
j_call: TRBJ1-1

cdr3_aa: CASSVGDGNLNTEAFF
v_call: TRBV9
clone_size: -
j_call: TRBJ1-1

cdr3_aa: CASSPLDRAYGYTF
v_call: TRBV5-1
clone_size: -
j_call: TRBJ1-2

cdr3_aa: CASSSSGGFSETQYF
v_call: TRBV27
clone_size: -
j_call: TRBJ2-5